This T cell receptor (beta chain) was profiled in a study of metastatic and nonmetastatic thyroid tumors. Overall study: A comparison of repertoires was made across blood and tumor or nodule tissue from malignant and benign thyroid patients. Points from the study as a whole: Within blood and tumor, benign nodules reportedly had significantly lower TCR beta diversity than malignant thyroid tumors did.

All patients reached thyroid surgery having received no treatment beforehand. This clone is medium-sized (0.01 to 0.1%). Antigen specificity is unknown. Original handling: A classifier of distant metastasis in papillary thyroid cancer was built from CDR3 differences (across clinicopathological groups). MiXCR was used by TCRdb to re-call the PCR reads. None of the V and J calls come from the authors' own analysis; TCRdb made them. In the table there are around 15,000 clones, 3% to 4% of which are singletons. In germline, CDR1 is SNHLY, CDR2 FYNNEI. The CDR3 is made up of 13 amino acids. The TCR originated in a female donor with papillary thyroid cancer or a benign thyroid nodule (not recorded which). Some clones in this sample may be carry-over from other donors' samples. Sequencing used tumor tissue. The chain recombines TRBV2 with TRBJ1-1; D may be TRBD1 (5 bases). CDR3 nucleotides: TGTGCTTCCCGTGGGCAGGGAGCCACTGAAGCTTTCTTT. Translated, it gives CASRGQGATEAFF.